This is a list of T cell receptor beta chains from one sample in a study of beta chain features in type 1 diabetes. Profiled with immunoSEQ multiplex PCR; TCRdb holds only in-frame clones, not every one. In the table there are under 350,000 clones, approximately 24% of which are singletons. Sample: naive CD4+ T cells from blood. These receptors all come from a woman aged 25-40 years with type 1 diabetes. Both conserved end residues are part of each CDR3. Fields, in order: J gene, V gene, clone size, D gene, CDR3 protein, CDR3 DNA. The D gene is left open where the match is weak. Not every row has a clone size; where given, it reads once, few, many or a size class.

>TRBJ2-7|TRBV29-1|.|TRBD2
CSVAGLAGGPLSYEQYF
TGCAGCGTCGCGGGACTAGCGGGAGGGCCTCTCTCCTACGAGCAGTACTTC
>TRBJ2-1|TRBV7-3|.|TRBD2
CASSLTLVSGSYNEQFF
TGTGCCAGCAGCTTAACGTTGGTTAGCGGGAGCTACAATGAGCAGTTCTTC
>TRBJ1-2|TRBV5-6|few|TRBD1
CASSSLDRGGGNYGYTF
TGTGCCAGCAGCTCGCTAGACAGGGGCGGGGGTAACTATGGCTACACCTTC
>TRBJ2-1|TRBV19|few|TRBD2
CASNIVLAGRNEQFF
TGTGCCAGTAATATCGTGCTAGCGGGAAGGAATGAGCAGTTCTTC
>TRBJ2-7|TRBV29-1|.|TRBD1
CSVETGTGVFEQYF
TGCAGCGTTGAAACCGGGACAGGGGTTTTCGAGCAGTACTTC
>TRBJ1-1|TRBV30|.|.
CAWNKGQENTEAFF
TGTGCCTGGAATAAGGGACAAGAGAACACTGAAGCTTTCTTT
>TRBJ2-7|TRBV5-1|few|TRBD1
CASSLARDSPYEQYF
TGCGCCAGCAGCTTGGCCCGGGACAGCCCCTACGAGCAGTACTTC
>TRBJ2-2|TRBV29-1|.|TRBD2
CSVTGGRTNTGELFF
TGCAGCGTGACGGGGGGGAGAACGAACACCGGGGAGCTGTTTTTT
>TRBJ1-1|TRBV9|few|TRBD1
CASSVTGADTEAFF
TGTGCCAGCAGCGTAACAGGGGCTGACACTGAAGCTTTCTTT
>TRBJ2-5|TRBV2|.|TRBD2
CASSEGIAGVSPQYF
TGTGCCAGCAGTGAAGGGATAGCGGGAGTGAGTCCCCAGTACTTC
>TRBJ2-7|TRBV30|few|.
CAWSVGGEQYF
TGTGCCTGGAGTGTGGGAGGCGAGCAGTACTTC
>TRBJ1-4|TRBV19|few|.
CASSPSFTNEKLFF
TGTGCCAGTAGCCCGTCTTTCACTAATGAAAAACTGTTTTTT
>TRBJ2-2|TRBV4-1|.|.
CASSQVDGKNTGELFF
TGCGCCAGCAGCCAAGTCGACGGGAAGAACACCGGGGAGCTGTTTTTT
>TRBJ2-1|TRBV7-9|.|TRBD2
CASSLAREKEQFF
TGTGCCAGCAGCTTAGCGCGGGAGAAGGAGCAGTTCTTC
>TRBJ1-1|TRBV7-9|.|TRBD1
CASSSRDRKSEAFF
TGTGCCAGCAGCTCTAGGGACAGGAAATCTGAAGCTTTCTTT
>TRBJ2-1|TRBV6-5|few|.
CASSYTTGSYNEQFF
TGTGCCAGCAGTTACACGACAGGCTCCTACAATGAGCAGTTCTTC
>TRBJ2-6|TRBV19|few|.
CASSIQWGWVTSGANVLTF
TGTGCCAGTAGTATCCAATGGGGCTGGGTTACCTCTGGGGCCAACGTCCTGACTTTC
>TRBJ2-7|TRBV29-1|.|TRBD2
CSVDVVSGKGEQYF
TGCAGCGTTGACGTGGTTAGCGGGAAGGGGGAGCAGTACTTC
>TRBJ2-7|TRBV5-1|.|TRBD2
CASSRLAGGNYEQYF
TGCGCCAGCAGCCGTCTAGCGGGAGGTAACTACGAGCAGTACTTC
>TRBJ1-1|TRBV6-5|.|.
CASSSEGLGSEAFF
TGTGCCAGCAGTTCCGAAGGCCTGGGCTCTGAAGCTTTCTTT
>TRBJ2-3|TRBV29-1|few|.
CSVPLLGADTQYF
TGCAGCGTTCCTCTTTTAGGGGCAGATACGCAGTATTTT
>TRBJ2-7|TRBV5-1|.|TRBD2
CASSLAGGLAGVEQYF
TGCGCCAGCAGCTTGGCCGGGGGACTAGCGGGAGTCGAGCAGTACTTC
>TRBJ1-1|TRBV5-4|few|.
CASSLAWANTEAFF
TGTGCCAGCAGCTTGGCTTGGGCGAACACTGAAGCTTTCTTT
>TRBJ1-1|TRBV27|.|TRBD1
CASSRGQVNTEAFF
TGTGCCAGCAGTCGCGGACAGGTGAACACTGAAGCTTTCTTT
>TRBJ1-1|TRBV18|few|.
CASSLKMTGTLNTEAFF
TGTGCCAGCTCACTGAAAATGACCGGGACACTTAACACTGAAGCTTTCTTT
>TRBJ2-1|TRBV6-1|.|TRBD2
CASRIPGLASVF
TGTGCCAGCAGGATACCGGGACTAGCATCGGTCTTC
>TRBJ2-1|TRBV5-4|few|.
CASSPGTPLYNEQFF
TGTGCCAGCAGCCCAGGGACTCCTCTCTACAATGAGCAGTTCTTC
>TRBJ1-1|TRBV28|few|.
CASSLAQHAAFF
TGTGCCAGCAGTTTAGCACAGCACGCAGCTTTCTTT
>TRBJ2-3|TRBV6-6|once|.
CASSGQRTDTQYF
TGTGCCAGCAGCGGACAGCGCACAGATACGCAGTATTTT
>TRBJ2-3|TRBV5-4|few|.
CASSPSSGSSDTQYF
TGTGCCAGCAGCCCCTCCAGCGGCTCGTCTGATACGCAGTATTTT
>TRBJ2-3|TRBV5-4|few|.
CASSLDASYTDTQYF
TGTGCCAGCAGCTTGGATGCCTCCTACACAGATACGCAGTATTTT
>TRBJ2-3|TRBV5-1|few|TRBD2
CASSLASSGTSTDTQYF
TGCGCCAGCAGCTTGGCTTCTAGCGGGACTAGCACAGATACGCAGTATTTT
>TRBJ1-3|TRBV7-3|.|TRBD1
CASSWDRGNTIYF
TGTGCCAGCAGCTGGGACAGGGGAAACACCATATATTTT
>TRBJ1-1|TRBV18|.|.
CASSPIEGSMNTEAFF
TGTGCCAGCTCACCGATAGAGGGTTCCATGAACACTGAAGCTTTCTTT
>TRBJ1-2|TRBV14|.|.
CASSPLLRGYGYTF
TGTGCCAGCAGCCCCCTTCTTCGGGGCTATGGCTACACCTTC
>TRBJ2-7|TRBV7-9|.|TRBD1
CASSPPGQGASEQYF
TGTGCCAGCAGTCCGCCGGGACAGGGGGCGAGCGAGCAGTACTTC
>TRBJ1-4|TRBV4-2|few|TRBD1
CASSQLRQGLSNEKLFF
TGTGCCAGCAGCCAACTAAGACAGGGGCTCAGTAATGAAAAACTGTTTTTT
>TRBJ1-5|TRBV29-1|few|.
CSVREPQHF
TGCAGCGTTCGGGAGCCCCAGCATTTT
>TRBJ2-7|TRBV28|once|.
CASSLNRAREQYF
TGTGCCAGCAGTTTGAACAGGGCGAGGGAGCAGTACTTC
>TRBJ2-7|TRBV30|few|.
CAWSVFRTLYF
TGTGCCTGGAGTGTTTTCAGGACTCTGTACTTC
>TRBJ2-1|TRBV10-3|few|TRBD1
CAISEGTGGEQFF
TGTGCCATCAGTGAAGGGACAGGGGGGGAGCAGTTCTTC
>TRBJ2-7|TRBV19|.|TRBD2
CASRIAGSSYEQYF
TGTGCCAGTAGGATAGCGGGGAGCTCCTACGAGCAGTACTTC
>TRBJ2-5|TRBV7-8|.|TRBD2
CASSTGTTKETQYF
TGTGCCAGCAGCACCGGGACTACTAAAGAGACCCAGTACTTC
>TRBJ1-3|TRBV20-1|.|TRBD1
CSARGRNIIYF
TGCAGTGCGAGGGGGCGCAACATCATATATTTT
>TRBJ2-1|TRBV15|.|.
CATSRDEGNEQFF
TGTGCCACCAGCAGAGATGAGGGCAATGAGCAGTTCTTC
>TRBJ2-2|TRBV9|.|.
CASSVATANTGELFF
TGTGCCAGCAGCGTAGCTACTGCGAACACCGGGGAGCTGTTTTTT
>TRBJ2-2|TRBV30|few|.
CAWRIEYTGELFF
TGTGCCTGGAGAATTGAGTACACCGGGGAGCTGTTTTTT
>TRBJ2-2|TRBV15|.|TRBD2
CATSSGLAGGTGELFF
TGTGCCACCAGCAGCGGACTAGCGGGAGGCACCGGGGAGCTGTTTTTT
>TRBJ2-3|TRBV29-1|few|TRBD1
CSVERRDRAPDTQYF
TGCAGCGTTGAAAGGCGGGACAGGGCCCCAGATACGCAGTATTTT
>TRBJ2-1|TRBV4-1|.|TRBD2
CASTAGLAGGQNEQFF
TGCGCCAGCACCGCGGGACTAGCGGGAGGGCAAAATGAGCAGTTCTTC
>TRBJ2-7|TRBV9|.|.
CASSPGVPYEQYF
TGTGCCAGCAGCCCCGGAGTGCCCTACGAGCAGTACTTC
>TRBJ2-1|TRBV4-1|few|TRBD2
CASKIAGRSYNEQFF
TGCGCCAGCAAGATAGCGGGTCGATCCTACAATGAGCAGTTCTTC
>TRBJ2-7|TRBV28|.|.
CASSLWTSSGEQYF
TGTGCCAGCAGTTTATGGACGTCCTCGGGGGAGCAGTACTTC